The source of this T cell receptor (beta chain) is a study of blood T cell repertoires in COVID-19. As for the study in general: Acute-phase and convalescent COVID-19 samples originated in the United States, Italy and Spain.

Participants were aged about 18 to 90 years from around 26 US areas. A case of COVID-19 had been met by exposed participants within 2 weeks before study entry. Germline V CDR1 and CDR2: LGHNA, YNFKEQ. Trimming at V came to 4 bases and at J to 3 bases, leaving 22 bases not matched to a gene. This CDR3 region has 21 residues. Only in-frame clones appear in the TCRdb table, and some are missing; sequencing was by immunoSEQ multiplex PCR. The profile covers hundreds of thousands of clones, with 85% to 90% appearing a single time and under 3% taken by the ten largest. Sample: PBMCs or T cells enriched from blood (not recorded which). The TCR originated in a woman aged 50 to 65 who had been exposed to COVID-19. This sequence joins TRBV4-2 and TRBJ1-5; TRBD1 matches 9 bases. CDR3: CASSPRGRIEGQGLLNQPQHF. The CDR3 bases are TGTGCCAGCAGCCCTCGGGGTAGGATCGAGGGACAGGGCCTTCTCAATCAGCCCCAGCATTTT.